This entry describes one T cell receptor beta chain. The repertoire was sequenced with immunoSEQ multiplex PCR; TCRdb's copy has only in-frame clones and lacks some. In the table there are roughly 100,000 clones, about 89% of which are singletons. The sample belongs to a study of blood T cell repertoires in COVID-19. Study-level background: T cells, B-cell-depleted T cells, or PBMCs supplied cDNA or gDNA.

Trimming removed 7 bases from V and 3 bases from J, with 22 bases in between. Germline V CDR1 and CDR2: SGHNT, YYREEE (reference sequence). The CDR3 is 16 residues long. The chain is built from TRBV5-4 and TRBJ1-2; no definite D call. This clonotype was sampled from a woman aged 55-70 years with acute or convalescent COVID-19. Input material: peripheral blood. The DNA of the CDR3 is TGTGCCAGCGGAAAAAGGACTTTAGGGTCGGACTATGGCTACACCTTC. Translating gives CASGKRTLGSDYGYTF.